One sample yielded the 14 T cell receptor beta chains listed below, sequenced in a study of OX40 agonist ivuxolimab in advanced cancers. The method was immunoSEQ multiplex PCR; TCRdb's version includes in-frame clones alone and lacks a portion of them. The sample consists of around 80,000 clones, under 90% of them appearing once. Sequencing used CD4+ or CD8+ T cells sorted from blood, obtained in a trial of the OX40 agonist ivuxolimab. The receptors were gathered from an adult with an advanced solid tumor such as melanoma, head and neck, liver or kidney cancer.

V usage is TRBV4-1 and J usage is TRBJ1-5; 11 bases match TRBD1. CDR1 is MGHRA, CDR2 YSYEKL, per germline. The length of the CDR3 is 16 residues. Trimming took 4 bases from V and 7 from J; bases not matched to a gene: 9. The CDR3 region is CASSPRTGGVRQPQHF. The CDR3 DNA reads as TGCGCCAGCAGCCCGAGGACAGGGGGCGTTAGGCAGCCCCAGCATTTT.

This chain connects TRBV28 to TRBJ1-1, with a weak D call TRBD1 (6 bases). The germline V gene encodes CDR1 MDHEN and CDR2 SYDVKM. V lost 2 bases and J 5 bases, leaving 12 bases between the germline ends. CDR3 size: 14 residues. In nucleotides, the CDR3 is TGTGCCAGCAGTTTACCCCGGGGGCGGACTGAAGCTTTCTTT. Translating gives CASSLPRGRTEAFF.

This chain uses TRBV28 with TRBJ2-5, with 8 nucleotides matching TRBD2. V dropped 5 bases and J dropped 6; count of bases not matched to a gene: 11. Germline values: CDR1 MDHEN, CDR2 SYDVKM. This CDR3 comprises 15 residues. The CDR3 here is CASSAPGTSTKTQYF. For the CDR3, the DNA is TGTGCCAGCAGTGCTCCCGGGACTAGTACGAAGACCCAGTACTTC.

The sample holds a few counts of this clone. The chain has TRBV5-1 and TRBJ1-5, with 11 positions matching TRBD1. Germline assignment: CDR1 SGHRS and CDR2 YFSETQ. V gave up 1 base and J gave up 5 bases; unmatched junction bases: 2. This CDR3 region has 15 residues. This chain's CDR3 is CASSLRTGGDQPQHF. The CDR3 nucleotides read TGCGCCAGCAGCTTGAGGACAGGGGGCGATCAGCCCCAGCATTTT.

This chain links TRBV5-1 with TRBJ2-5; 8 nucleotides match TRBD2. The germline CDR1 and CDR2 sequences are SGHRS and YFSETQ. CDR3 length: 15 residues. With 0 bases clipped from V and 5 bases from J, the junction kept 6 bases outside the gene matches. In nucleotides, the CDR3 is TGCGCCAGCAGCTTGGCCGCTAGCGGGCGCGAGACCCAGTACTTC. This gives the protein CASSLAASGRETQYF.

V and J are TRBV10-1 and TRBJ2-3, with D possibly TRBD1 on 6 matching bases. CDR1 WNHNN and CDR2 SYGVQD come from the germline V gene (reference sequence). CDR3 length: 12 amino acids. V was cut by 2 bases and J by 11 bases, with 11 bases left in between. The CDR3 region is CASSEPGQKQYF. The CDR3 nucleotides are TGCGCCAGCAGTGAGCCTGGACAGAAGCAGTATTTT.

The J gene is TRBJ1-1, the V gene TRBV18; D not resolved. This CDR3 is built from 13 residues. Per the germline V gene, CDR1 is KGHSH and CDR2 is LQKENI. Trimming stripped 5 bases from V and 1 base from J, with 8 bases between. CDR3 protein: CASSGSENTEAFF. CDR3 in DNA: TGTGCCAGCTCAGGGTCAGAGAACACTGAAGCTTTCTTT.

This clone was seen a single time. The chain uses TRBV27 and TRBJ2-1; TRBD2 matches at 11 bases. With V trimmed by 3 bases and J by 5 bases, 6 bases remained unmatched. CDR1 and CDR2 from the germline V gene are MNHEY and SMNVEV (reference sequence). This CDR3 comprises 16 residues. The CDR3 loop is CASSFPTSGGHNEQFF. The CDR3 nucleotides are TGTGCCAGCAGTTTCCCCACTAGCGGGGGACACAATGAGCAGTTCTTC.

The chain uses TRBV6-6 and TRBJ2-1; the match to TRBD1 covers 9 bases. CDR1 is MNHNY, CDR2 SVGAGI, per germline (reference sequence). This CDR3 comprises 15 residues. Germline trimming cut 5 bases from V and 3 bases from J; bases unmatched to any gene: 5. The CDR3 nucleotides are TGTGCCAGCAGTCCCCCGGGACAGGGCTACAATGAGCAGTTCTTC. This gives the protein CASSPPGQGYNEQFF.

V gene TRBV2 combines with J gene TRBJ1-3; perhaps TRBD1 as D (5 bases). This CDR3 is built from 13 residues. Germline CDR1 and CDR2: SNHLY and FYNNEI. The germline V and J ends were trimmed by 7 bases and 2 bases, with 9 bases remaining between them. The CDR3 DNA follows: TGTGCCAGCATGCAGGGCACTGGAAACACCATATATTTT. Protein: CASMQGTGNTIYF.

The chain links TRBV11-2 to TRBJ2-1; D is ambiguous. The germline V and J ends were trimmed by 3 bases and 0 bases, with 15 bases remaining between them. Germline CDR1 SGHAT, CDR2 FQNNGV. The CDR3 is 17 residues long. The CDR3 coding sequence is TGTGCCAGCAGCTTTATAAGTCCGCTGAACTCCTACAATGAGCAGTTCTTC. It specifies CASSFISPLNSYNEQFF. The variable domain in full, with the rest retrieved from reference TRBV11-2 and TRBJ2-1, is EAGVAQSPRYKIIEKRQSVAFWCNPISGHATLYWYQQILGQGPKLLIQFQNNGVVDDSQLPKDRFSAERLKGVDSTLKIQPAKLEDSAVYLCASSFISPLNSYNEQFFGPGTRLTVL.

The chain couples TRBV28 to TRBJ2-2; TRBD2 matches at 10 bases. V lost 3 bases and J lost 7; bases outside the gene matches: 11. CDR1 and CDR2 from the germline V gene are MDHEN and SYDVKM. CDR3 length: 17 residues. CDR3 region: CASSFGLAGELGGELFF. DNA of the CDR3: TGTGCCAGCAGTTTCGGCCTAGCGGGAGAGTTGGGCGGGGAGCTGTTTTTT.

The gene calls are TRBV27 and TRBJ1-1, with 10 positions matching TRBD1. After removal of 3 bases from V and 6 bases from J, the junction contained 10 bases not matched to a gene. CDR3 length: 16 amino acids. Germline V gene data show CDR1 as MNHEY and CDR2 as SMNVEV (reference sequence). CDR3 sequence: CASSFGTGVPNAEAFF. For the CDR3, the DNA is TGTGCCAGCAGTTTTGGGACAGGGGTCCCCAACGCTGAAGCTTTCTTT.

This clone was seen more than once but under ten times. The CDR3 bases are TGCGCCAGCAGCCTAGCGGGGGGGCCTCGAGATACGCAGTATTTT. It encodes CASSLAGGPRDTQYF. The chain employs TRBV5-1 and TRBJ2-3, with 12 bases lining up with TRBD2. Losses at the gene ends were 4 bases for V and 5 bases for J; bases not matched to a gene: 5. The germline V gene encodes CDR1 SGHRS and CDR2 YFSETQ. The CDR3 runs 15 residues. The complete variable domain, with remaining parts taken from reference TRBV5-1 and TRBJ2-3, reads KAGVTQTPRYLIKTRGQQVTLSCSPISGHRSVSWYQQTPGQGLQFLFEYFSETQRNKGNFPGRFSGRQFSNSRSEMNVSTLELGDSALYLCASSLAGGPRDTQYFGPGTRLTVL.